A selection of T cell receptor beta chains follows, all from one sample in a study of T cells in Graves' hyperthyroidism and ophthalmopathy. TCRdb independently ran MiXCR on the multiplex PCR reads; one entry per CDR3 protein. The profile covers roughly 500,000 distinct CDR3 sequences, with 46% appearing a single time and roughly 19% taken by the ten largest. The sequencing input was peripheral blood or thyroid tissue (not recorded which). The receptors derive from an adult woman with Graves' disease, either hyperthyroidism or ophthalmopathy (not recorded which). Both conserved end residues are part of each CDR3. A D gene is named only where the DNA matches it firmly. Only some rows state a clone size, as once, few, many or a class for expanded clones.

V	D	J	size	CDR3	DNA
TRBV20-1	TRBD1	TRBJ1-1	many	CSARSGTGGNTEAFF	TGCAGTGCTAGATCCGGGACAGGGGGGAACACTGAAGCTTTCTTT
TRBV10-3	.	TRBJ2-7	.	CATARGGGYEQYF	TGTGCCACCGCTCGGGGAGGTGGCTACGAGCAGTACTTC
TRBV20-1	.	TRBJ2-5	.	CSARVLGQETQYF	TGCAGTGCTAGAGTGTTGGGCCAAGAGACCCAGTACTTC
TRBV7-4	TRBD2	TRBJ2-7	.	CASKGTSGEQYF	TGTGCCAGCAAGGGGACTAGTGGCGAGCAGTACTTC
TRBV14	TRBD1	TRBJ1-3	many	CASSPGQRNTIYF	TGTGCCAGCAGCCCGGGACAGCGAAACACCATATATTTT
TRBV19	TRBD1	TRBJ2-5	many	CASSSSGGAETQYF	TGTGCCAGTAGTTCATCAGGGGGCGCGGAGACCCAGTACTTC
TRBV27	TRBD1	TRBJ1-6	.	CASSTRGTANSPLHF	TGTGCCAGCAGTACCCGTGGGACAGCAAATTCACCCCTCCACTTT
TRBV29-1	.	TRBJ2-2	many	CSSRGAKNTGELFF	TGCAGCTCTCGCGGGGCGAAGAACACCGGGGAGCTGTTTTTT
TRBV19	.	TRBJ1-2	few	CASSLPGAYGYTF	TGTGCCAGTAGCCTCCCCGGCGCGTATGGCTACACCTTC
TRBV10-2	.	TRBJ1-1	many	CASSVNWRTEAFF	TGCGCCAGCAGTGTAAACTGGAGGACTGAAGCTTTCTTT
TRBV20-1	.	TRBJ1-1	many	CSAREGARTEAFF	TGCAGTGCTAGAGAGGGGGCTCGGACTGAAGCTTTCTTT
TRBV5-1	.	TRBJ1-5	many	CASSPDYSNQPQHF	TGCGCCAGCAGCCCGGACTATAGCAATCAGCCCCAGCATTTT
TRBV7-3	.	TRBJ2-5	many	CASSTRDGETQYF	TGTGCCAGCAGCACCAGGGACGGAGAGACCCAGTACTTC
TRBV5-1	TRBD2	TRBJ2-7	.	CASSLDGLAGSSYEQYF	TGCGCCAGCAGCTTGGACGGACTAGCGGGATCTTCCTACGAGCAGTACTTC
TRBV7-3	.	TRBJ1-3	.	CASSSRVDTIYF	TGTGCCAGCAGTTCCAGGGTTGACACCATATATTTT
TRBV7-9	.	TRBJ2-5	many	CASSHAPGTETQYF	TGTGCCAGCAGTCACGCACCAGGGACAGAGACCCAGTACTTC
TRBV7-2	TRBD2	TRBJ2-5	many	CASSPQGGSYETQYF	TGTGCCAGCAGCCCCCAGGGAGGGAGTTATGAGACCCAGTACTTC
TRBV7-9	TRBD2	TRBJ2-1	.	CASSSGTRVYNEQFF	TGTGCCAGCAGCTCCGGGACTAGAGTTTACAATGAGCAGTTCTTC
TRBV6-2/TRBV6-3	TRBD2	TRBJ2-7	.	CASSYLAGGPYEQYF	TGTGCCAGCAGTTACTTAGCGGGAGGACCCTACGAGCAGTACTTC
TRBV20-1	.	TRBJ2-5	many	CSARGKETQYF	TGCAGTGCTAGAGGCAAGGAGACCCAGTACTTC
TRBV5-1	TRBD1	TRBJ2-7	many	CASSFGDRTYEQYF	TGCGCCAGCAGCTTCGGGGACAGGACCTACGAGCAGTACTTC
TRBV15	.	TRBJ2-6	.	CATSRDPGTGANVLTF	TGTGCCACCAGCAGAGATCCGGGGACTGGGGCCAACGTCCTGACTTTC
TRBV19	TRBD1	TRBJ1-2	.	CASSIGQGYYGYTF	TGTGCCAGCAGCATCGGACAGGGCTACTATGGCTACACCTTC
TRBV10-3	.	TRBJ1-5	many	CAISESRGDQPQHF	TGTGCCATCAGTGAGTCGCGGGGTGATCAGCCCCAGCATTTT
TRBV7-2	.	TRBJ1-4	once	CASSSGRANEKLFF	TGTGCCAGCAGCTCGGGGCGGGCTAATGAAAAACTGTTTTTT
TRBV5-4	TRBD1	TRBJ2-6	many	CASSWGLRDRKGTGANVLTF	TGTGCCAGCAGCTGGGGGCTCCGGGACAGGAAGGGAACTGGGGCCAACGTCCTGACTTTC
TRBV29-1	TRBD2	TRBJ2-3	few	CSVSGTSGRGDTQYF	TGCAGCGTTTCAGGGACTAGCGGGAGGGGAGATACGCAGTATTTT
TRBV9	.	TRBJ1-2	many	CASSQRAGDNYGYTF	TGTGCCAGCAGCCAAAGAGCGGGGGATAACTATGGCTACACCTTC
TRBV29-1	TRBD2	TRBJ2-5	.	CSAQLAGETQYF	TGCAGCGCTCAACTAGCGGGAGAGACCCAGTACTTC
TRBV13	.	TRBJ1-1	.	CASSPNNQAFF	TGTGCCAGCAGCCCAAATAATCAAGCTTTCTTT
TRBV20-1	.	TRBJ1-5	.	CSARDLKDF	TGCAGTGCTAGAGATCTCAAGGATTTT
TRBV7-9	TRBD1	TRBJ1-2	.	CASSGTGEWSYGYTF	TGTGCCAGTTCCGGGACAGGGGAGTGGAGCTATGGCTACACCTTC
TRBV29-1	.	TRBJ1-2	few	CSVDGGYGYTF	TGCAGCGTTGACGGCGGCTATGGCTACACCTTC
TRBV28	TRBD2	TRBJ2-5	many	CASRPSLAGGRETQYF	TGTGCCAGCAGGCCATCGCTAGCGGGAGGAAGAGAGACCCAGTACTTC
TRBV7-9	.	TRBJ1-1	many	CASSSVHRASVTEAFF	TGTGCCAGCAGCTCCGTCCACAGGGCTAGTGTGACTGAAGCTTTCTTT
TRBV7-8	.	TRBJ1-2	many	CASSLSRTVYGYTF	TGTGCCAGCAGCTTATCCCGGACGGTGTATGGCTACACCTTC
TRBV19	TRBD1	TRBJ1-1	.	CASSTGQGKTEAFF	TGTGCCAGTAGTACCGGACAGGGGAAGACTGAAGCTTTCTTT
TRBV7-2	TRBD1	TRBJ1-4	many	CASSPDRANEKLFF	TGTGCCAGCAGCCCAGACAGGGCTAATGAAAAACTGTTTTTT
TRBV25-1	TRBD1	TRBJ1-4	few	CASSEGQPYEKLFF	TGTGCCAGCAGCGAGGGACAGCCTTATGAAAAACTGTTTTTT
TRBV29-1	TRBD1	TRBJ1-3	.	CSVGQGVGNTIYF	TGCAGCGTTGGTCAGGGGGTTGGAAACACCATATATTTT
TRBV14	TRBD2	TRBJ2-2	once	CASSQMQAGVSGELFF	TGTGCCAGCAGCCAAATGCAGGCGGGAGTTTCCGGGGAGCTGTTTTTT
TRBV2	TRBD1	TRBJ1-5	.	CASTSGRPRSGGPQHF	TGTGCCAGCACTTCGGGACGGCCTCGTTCAGGGGGTCCCCAGCATTTT
TRBV5-1	.	TRBJ1-1	many	CASSFEGFRTEAFF	TGCGCCAGCAGCTTCGAGGGTTTCCGGACTGAAGCTTTCTTT